The text below deals with one TCR beta chain. This table comes from immunoSEQ multiplex PCR, and its TCRdb copy is limited to in-frame clones, with some not included. The sample consists of over 300,000 clones, over 70% of them appearing once. CDR1 is SGHTS and CDR2 is YDEGEE in the germline V gene. The CDR3 is 17 amino acids. Trimming at V came to 7 bases and at J to 0 bases, leaving 8 bases not matched to a gene. The sample originates from a study of blood T cell repertoires in COVID-19. Study details: COVID-19 samples from acute and convalescent phases originated in the United States, Italy and Spain. T cells, B-cell-depleted T cells, or PBMCs supplied cDNA or gDNA.

Material for sequencing was peripheral blood. This chain links TRBV5-8 with TRBJ2-6; TRBD1 agrees at 9 bases. This receptor was taken from a woman between 50 and 59 years old with acute or convalescent COVID-19. DNA for the CDR3: TGTGCCAGCGGAACCGGGACAGGGACCTCTGGGGCCAACGTCCTGACTTTC. Its translation is CASGTGTGTSGANVLTF.